This TCR beta chain stems from a study of cytomegalovirus exposure and HLA in healthy donors. The CDR3 has 15 amino acids. V was pared by 3 bases and J by 5 bases, with 16 bases between. Germline values: CDR1 SGHTA, CDR2 FQGNSA. Of note for this clone: Its antigen is unknown.

Measured with immunoSEQ multiplex PCR; TCRdb has only the in-frame clones, and not every one. The data contain 100,000 to 150,000 clones, 94% of them seen just once; the ten biggest clones take up 1% to 1.5%. Study-level points and caveats: While the bulk of TCR sequences proved rare, some public TCRs turned up in many donors. Cytomegalovirus association was listed for 164 TCR beta chains. Subsequent analysis revealed that first-cohort TCR clusters tended to co-occur in the 120 or so validation repertoires.

The receptor was isolated from a woman aged 18-29 years in good health and CMV-seronegative. This chain connects TRBV7-2 to TRBJ1-1, with a weak D call TRBD1 (5 bases). The sample was PBMCs. CDR3 in DNA: TGTGCCAGCAGCTTGGGAGGGCAGGGTCGGACTGAAGCTTTCTTT. It yields the protein CASSLGGQGRTEAFF.